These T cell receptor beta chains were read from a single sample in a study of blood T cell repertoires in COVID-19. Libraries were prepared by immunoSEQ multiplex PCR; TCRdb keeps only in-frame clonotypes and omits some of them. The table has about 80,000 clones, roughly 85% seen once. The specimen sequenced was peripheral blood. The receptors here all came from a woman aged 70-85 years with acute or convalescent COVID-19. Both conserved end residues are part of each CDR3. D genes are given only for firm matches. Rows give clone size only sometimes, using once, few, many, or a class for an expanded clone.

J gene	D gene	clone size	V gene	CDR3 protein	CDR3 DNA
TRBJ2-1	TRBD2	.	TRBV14	CASSQDLGLAANEQFF	TGTGCCAGCAGCCAAGATTTAGGACTAGCGGCCAATGAGCAGTTCTTC
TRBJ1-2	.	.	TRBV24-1	CATSSKGGSIGGYTF	TGTGCCACCTCTAGTAAAGGAGGCTCGATTGGGGGCTACACCTTC
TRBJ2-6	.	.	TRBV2	CASSVTFVSGANVLTF	TGTGCCAGCAGTGTTACGTTCGTGAGTGGGGCCAACGTCCTGACTTTC
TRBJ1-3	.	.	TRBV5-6	CASSLSGYFSGNTIYF	TGTGCCAGCAGCTTGAGCGGATACTTCTCTGGAAACACCATATATTTT
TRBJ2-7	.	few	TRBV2	CASSVLSSYEQYF	TGTGCCAGCAGTGTCCTAAGCTCCTACGAGCAGTACTTC
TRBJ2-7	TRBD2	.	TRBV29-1	CSVDVGTTYEQYF	TGCAGCGTTGACGTCGGGACTACCTACGAGCAGTACTTC
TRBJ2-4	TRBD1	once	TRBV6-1	CASSERQGLPKNIQYF	TGTGCCAGCAGTGAAAGACAGGGGTTGCCCAAAAACATTCAGTACTTC
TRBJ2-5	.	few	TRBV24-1	CATSATGALETQYF	TGTGCCACCAGTGCGACAGGTGCTTTAGAGACCCAGTACTTC
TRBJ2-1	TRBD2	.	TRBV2	CASSEILAGEQFF	TGTGCCAGCAGTGAAATCCTAGCGGGAGAACAGTTCTTC
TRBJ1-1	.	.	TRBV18	CASSRGEGNTEAFF	TGTGCCAGCTCACGGGGAGAGGGAAACACTGAAGCTTTCTTT
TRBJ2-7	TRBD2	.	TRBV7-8	CASSFLADPYEQYF	TGTGCCAGCAGCTTTCTAGCGGACCCCTACGAGCAGTACTTC
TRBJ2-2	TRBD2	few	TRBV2	CASRRTSGRQTGELFF	TGTGCCAGCAGACGGACTAGCGGGAGACAAACCGGGGAGCTGTTTTTT
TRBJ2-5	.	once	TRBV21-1	CASSKAEQGAGETQYF	TGTGCCAGCAGCAAAGCGGAACAGGGAGCCGGGGAGACCCAGTACTTC
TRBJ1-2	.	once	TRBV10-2	CASSESGGASVGYTF	TGCGCCAGCAGTGAGTCCGGGGGGGCGTCGGTAGGCTACACCTTC
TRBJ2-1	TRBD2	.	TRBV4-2	CASSRDSTSGNEQFF	TGTGCCAGCAGCCGAGATTCTACTAGCGGGAATGAGCAGTTCTTC
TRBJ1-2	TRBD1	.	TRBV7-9	CASSLLGTGDNYGYTF	TGTGCCAGCAGCTTATTGGGGACAGGGGATAACTATGGCTACACCTTC
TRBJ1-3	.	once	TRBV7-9	CASSRTDSPQFAGNTIYF	TGTGCCAGCAGCCGTACTGACAGTCCCCAGTTTGCTGGAAACACCATATATTTT
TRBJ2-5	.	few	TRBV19	CASSTGAQETQYF	TGTGCCAGTAGTACAGGGGCCCAAGAGACCCAGTACTTC
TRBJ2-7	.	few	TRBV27	CAGLSLRLEQYF	TGTGCCGGACTATCCCTACGGCTCGAGCAGTACTTC
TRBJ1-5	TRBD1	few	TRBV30	CAWSRQGSNQPQHF	TGTGCCTGGAGCCGACAGGGAAGCAATCAGCCCCAGCATTTT
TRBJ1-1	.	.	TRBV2	CASSALTVNTEAFF	TGTGCCAGCAGTGCTCTAACAGTGAACACTGAAGCTTTCTTT
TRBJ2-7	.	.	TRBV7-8	CASSPSGPYEQYF	TGTGCCAGCAGCCCAAGTGGGCCCTACGAGCAGTACTTC
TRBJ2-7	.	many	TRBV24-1	CATSDSGVGEQYF	TGTGCCACCAGTGATTCAGGGGTGGGCGAGCAGTACTTC
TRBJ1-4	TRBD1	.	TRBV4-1	CASSERQGWGEKLFF	TGCGCCAGCAGCGAGCGACAGGGGTGGGGAGAAAAACTGTTTTTT
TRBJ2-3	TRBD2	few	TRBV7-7	CASSAGTSNTDTQYF	TGTGCCAGCAGCGCCGGGACTAGCAACACAGATACGCAGTATTTT
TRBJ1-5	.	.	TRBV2	CASSGTGEQPQHF	TGTGCCAGCAGTGGGACGGGGGAACAGCCCCAGCATTTT
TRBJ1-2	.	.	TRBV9	CASSVGEGYTF	TGTGCCAGCAGCGTAGGGGAGGGCTACACCTTC
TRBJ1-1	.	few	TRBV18	CASSPGSPNTEAFF	TGTGCCAGCTCACCGGGCAGCCCGAACACTGAAGCTTTCTTT